Listed below are T cell receptor beta chains from one sample, sequenced in a study of T cell responses to AZD1222 COVID-19 vaccine. Sequenced by immunoSEQ multiplex PCR; TCRdb stores in-frame clones only, minus some. The sample holds 90,000 to 130,000 clones, approximately 94% seen once. Specimen: peripheral blood, collected 28 days after the second AZD1222 dose. Every receptor here comes from an adult who received the AZD1222 COVID-19 vaccine. Each CDR3 is given with its conserved first and last residue. The D gene is left open where the match is weak. Size is omitted from some rows. Given values are once, few, many or a class for expanded clones.

clone_size: .
d_call: .
j_call: TRBJ1-5
v_call: TRBV19
cdr3_aa: CASSFGGDQPQHF
cdr3_nt: TGTGCCAGTAGTTTCGGAGGGGATCAGCCCCAGCATTTT

clone_size: .
d_call: .
j_call: TRBJ1-1
v_call: TRBV5-4
cdr3_aa: CASSFRDNTEAFF
cdr3_nt: TGTGCCAGCAGCTTCAGGGATAACACTGAAGCTTTCTTT

clone_size: .
d_call: .
j_call: TRBJ2-3
v_call: TRBV5-1
cdr3_aa: CASSLEGTQYF
cdr3_nt: TGCGCCAGCAGCTTGGAAGGTACGCAGTATTTT

clone_size: .
d_call: .
j_call: TRBJ2-7
v_call: TRBV11-3
cdr3_aa: CASSSRSGAAGEDEQYF
cdr3_nt: TGTGCCAGCAGCTCCCGTTCAGGGGCGGCCGGAGAGGACGAGCAGTACTTC

clone_size: .
d_call: .
j_call: TRBJ1-6
v_call: TRBV6-5
cdr3_aa: CASSLYRGNSPLHF
cdr3_nt: TGTGCCAGCAGTTTATATAGGGGGAATTCACCCCTCCACTTT

clone_size: once
d_call: TRBD2
j_call: TRBJ2-1
v_call: TRBV18
cdr3_aa: CASSRRTSGRAGGSYNEQFF
cdr3_nt: TGTGCCAGCTCACGCCGGACTAGCGGGAGGGCCGGGGGCTCCTACAATGAGCAGTTCTTC

clone_size: once
d_call: .
j_call: TRBJ1-2
v_call: TRBV5-4
cdr3_aa: CASGPLRGGQTLQTSYGYTF
cdr3_nt: TGTGCCAGCGGACCCTTGAGAGGCGGACAAACCCTTCAAACCTCCTATGGCTACACCTTC

clone_size: .
d_call: .
j_call: TRBJ2-1
v_call: TRBV5-6
cdr3_aa: CASSLEYGTPTYNEQFF
cdr3_nt: TGTGCCAGCAGCTTGGAGTATGGGACCCCTACCTACAATGAGCAGTTCTTC

clone_size: .
d_call: .
j_call: TRBJ1-5
v_call: TRBV6-1
cdr3_aa: CASSAPTGSYYSNQPQHF
cdr3_nt: TGTGCCAGCAGTGCTCCTACCGGGAGTTATTATAGCAATCAGCCCCAGCATTTT

clone_size: .
d_call: .
j_call: TRBJ1-4
v_call: TRBV11-2
cdr3_aa: CASSFGRGPPHEKLFF
cdr3_nt: TGTGCCAGCAGCTTCGGTAGGGGCCCGCCTCATGAAAAACTGTTTTTT

clone_size: .
d_call: .
j_call: TRBJ1-6
v_call: TRBV3-1/TRBV3-2
cdr3_aa: CASRPEGGSYNSPLHF
cdr3_nt: TGTGCCAGCAGACCTGAGGGAGGGTCCTATAATTCACCCCTCCACTTT

clone_size: .
d_call: TRBD2
j_call: TRBJ2-1
v_call: TRBV25-1
cdr3_aa: CASSDLAGTYNEQFF
cdr3_nt: TGTGCCAGCAGTGATCTAGCGGGCACCTACAATGAGCAGTTCTTC

clone_size: .
d_call: .
j_call: TRBJ1-5
v_call: TRBV4-1
cdr3_aa: CASSPREGNQPQHF
cdr3_nt: TGCGCCAGCAGCCCCAGGGAAGGCAATCAGCCCCAGCATTTT

clone_size: .
d_call: TRBD1
j_call: TRBJ1-5
v_call: TRBV3-1/TRBV3-2
cdr3_aa: CASSQGTGVNQPQHF
cdr3_nt: TGTGCCAGCAGCCAAGGGACAGGGGTAAATCAGCCCCAGCATTTT

clone_size: .
d_call: .
j_call: TRBJ2-7
v_call: TRBV11-2
cdr3_aa: CASSLEPLEQYF
cdr3_nt: TGTGCCAGCAGCTTAGAGCCACTCGAGCAGTACTTC